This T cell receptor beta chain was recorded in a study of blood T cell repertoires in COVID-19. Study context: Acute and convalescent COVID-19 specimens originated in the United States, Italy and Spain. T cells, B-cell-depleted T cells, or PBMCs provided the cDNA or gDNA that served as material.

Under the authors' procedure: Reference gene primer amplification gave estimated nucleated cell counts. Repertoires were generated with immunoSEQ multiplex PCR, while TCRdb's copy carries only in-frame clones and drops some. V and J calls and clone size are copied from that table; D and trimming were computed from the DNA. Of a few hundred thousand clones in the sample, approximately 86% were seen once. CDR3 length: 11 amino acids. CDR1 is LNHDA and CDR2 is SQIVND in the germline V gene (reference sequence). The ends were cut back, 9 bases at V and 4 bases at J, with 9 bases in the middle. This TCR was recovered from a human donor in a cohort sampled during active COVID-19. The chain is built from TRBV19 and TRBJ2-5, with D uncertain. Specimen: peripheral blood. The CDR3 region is CASKISETQYF. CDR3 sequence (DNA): TGTGCCAGCAAAATTTCAGAGACCCAGTACTTC.